This TCR beta chain was sequenced for a study of T cell responses to AZD1222 COVID-19 vaccine. Across the whole study: Some second doses came at about 4 weeks and others at about 12 weeks; these were pooled.

About this clone itself: Its antigen is not known.

Study-level results: Donors were mostly white British, more females; clonal diversity possibly underestimated.

V was pared by 1 base and J by 3 bases, with 7 bases between. This CDR3 comprises 13 residues. Germline V gene lookup returns CDR1 SGHTA and CDR2 FQGTGA. TCRdb's table, derived via immunoSEQ multiplex PCR, lists solely in-frame clones and lacks some. The sample yields under 70,000 clones, around four fifths seen once. This rearrangement joins TRBV7-3 to TRBJ2-7; D is undetermined. This specimen consisted of peripheral blood, obtained on day 0 of AZD1222 vaccination. The source of this sequence is an adult in good health. The DNA for the CDR3 is TGTGCCAGCAGCTTAAATGGGCGCTACGAGCAGTACTTC. This sequence encodes CASSLNGRYEQYF.